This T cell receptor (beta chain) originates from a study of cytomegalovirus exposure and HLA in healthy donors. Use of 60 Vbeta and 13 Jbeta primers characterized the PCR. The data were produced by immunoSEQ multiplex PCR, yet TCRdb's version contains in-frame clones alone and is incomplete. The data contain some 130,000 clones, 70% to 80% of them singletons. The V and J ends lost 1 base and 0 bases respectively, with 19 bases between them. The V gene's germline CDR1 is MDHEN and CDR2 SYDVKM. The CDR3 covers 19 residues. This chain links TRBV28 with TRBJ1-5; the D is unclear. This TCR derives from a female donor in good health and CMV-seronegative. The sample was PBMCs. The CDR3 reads CASSLYSEDSDYSNQPQHF. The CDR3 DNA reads TGTGCCAGCAGTTTATATTCGGAGGACTCAGATTATAGCAATCAGCCCCAGCATTTT.